This passage covers 21 T cell receptor beta chains from one sample sequenced in a study of beta chain features in type 1 diabetes. All of the isolated RNA was reverse transcribed, so expressed TCRB transcripts were sequenced. This table comes from immunoSEQ multiplex PCR, and its TCRdb copy is limited to in-frame clones, with some not included. The data hold 300,000 or so clones, with less than 9.5% observed a single time. The source material was central memory CD4+ T cells from blood. The receptors come from a woman in her late teens or twenties in good health.

The chain recombines TRBV7-2 with TRBJ2-1; 8 bases agree with TRBD2. The CDR3 has 14 amino acids. Trimming removed 5 bases from V and 6 bases from J; junction bases left unmatched: 6. Germline CDR1 and CDR2: SGHTA and FQGNSA. In DNA form, the CDR3 reads TGTGCCAGCAGCCCCGGACTAGCCACCAATGAGCAGTTCTTC. It codes for CASSPGLATNEQFF.

This clone was detected a few times. The genes are TRBV7-8 and TRBJ2-6; perhaps TRBD2 as D (6 bases). The CDR3 extends over 15 amino acids. V shed 5 bases and J shed 1 base, with 9 bases lying between them. Per the germline V gene, CDR1 is SGHVS and CDR2 is FQNEAQ. DNA for the CDR3: TGTGCCAGCAGCCCCGGAGGGTCTGGGGCCAACGTCCTGACTTTC. Its translation is CASSPGGSGANVLTF.

This clone has just a few counts. The chain employs TRBV18 and TRBJ1-1; 8 bases agree with TRBD1. The junction had 3 bases not matched to a gene; V was cut back by 0 bases and J by 3 bases. CDR1 is KGHSH and CDR2 is LQKENI in the germline V gene. The CDR3 spans 15 residues. The CDR3 sequence: CASSPPGQVYTEAFF. The CDR3 region has the DNA TGTGCCAGCTCACCACCGGGACAGGTTTACACTGAAGCTTTCTTT.

The J gene is TRBJ2-1, the V gene TRBV27, with D unclear. V was clipped by 3 bases and J by 1 base, with 10 bases between them. The CDR3 covers 15 residues. Germline loops: CDR1 MNHEY, CDR2 SMNVEV (reference sequence). CDR3 bases: TGTGCCAGCAGTTTTTTCGCGGTTTCCTACAATGAGCAGTTCTTC. Translating it yields CASSFFAVSYNEQFF.

This chain uses TRBV10-3 with TRBJ1-1, with unresolved D. CDR3 length equals 13 residues. Trimming took off 6 bases at V and 5 bases at J, with 13 bases between the two ends. The germline V gene has CDR1 ENHRY and CDR2 SYGVKD. CDR3: CAIRIGADTEAFF. CDR3 coding DNA: TGTGCCATCAGGATTGGCGCCGATACTGAAGCTTTCTTT.

This clone was observed a few times. The rearrangement uses TRBV27 and TRBJ2-1, with 11 nucleotides matching TRBD1. Germline values: CDR1 MNHEY, CDR2 SMNVEV (reference sequence). V gave up 6 bases and J gave up 8 bases; unmatched junction bases: 15. The CDR3 totals 17 residues. CDR3 amino acids: CASRRGTGGELVHEQFF. CDR3 coding DNA: TGTGCCAGCAGGAGGGGGACAGGGGGTGAATTGGTCCATGAGCAGTTCTTC.

This clone has just a few counts. Additional DNA sequences in this sample encode the identical CDR3. This chain links TRBV27 with TRBJ1-5; weak D call: TRBD1 (5 bases). Germline V gene data show CDR1 as MNHEY and CDR2 as SMNVEV (reference sequence). Between the trimmed V and J ends, which lost 0 bases and 9 bases, there was a span of 15 bases. This CDR3 spans 15 amino acids. This CDR3 is CASSLSIGGGRPQHF. The CDR3 DNA reads TGTGCCAGCAGTTTATCGATCGGGGGAGGGCGGCCCCAGCATTTT.

This clone was observed a handful of times. This chain joins TRBV9 and TRBJ2-5; a possible D gene is TRBD1 (6 bases). This CDR3 spans 16 amino acids. Germline assignment: CDR1 SGDLS and CDR2 YYNGEE. V gave up 0 bases and J gave up 5 bases, with 17 bases separating them. Here the CDR3 DNA reads TGTGCCAGCAGCGTAGGTGGGACACCGGGATCGGAGACCCAGTACTTC. Translated: CASSVGGTPGSETQYF.

This clone occurred many times. The CDR3 loop is CASSSNLAGNEQFF. The CDR3 DNA is TGCGCCAGCAGCTCGAATCTAGCGGGAAATGAGCAGTTCTTC. The rearrangement links TRBV5-1 to TRBJ2-1; TRBD2 agrees at 9 bases. The CDR3 sequence is 14 residues long. The germline V gene has CDR1 SGHRS and CDR2 YFSETQ. J was trimmed by 7 bases and V by 3 bases; bases with no gene match: 5.

The rearrangement uses TRBV4-3 and TRBJ2-7; D is ambiguous. V was cut by 0 bases and J by 9 bases, with 15 bases left in between. The CDR3 totals 14 residues. CDR1 LGHNA and CDR2 YSLEER come from the germline V gene. The CDR3 protein is CASSQEGTPLGQYF. The CDR3 nucleotides read TGCGCCAGCAGCCAAGAGGGTACCCCTCTGGGGCAGTACTTC.

This clone was found a few times. The V call is TRBV7-9, the J call TRBJ1-2, with a possible D match to TRBD1 (5 bases). This CDR3 is 14 amino acids long. CDR1 and CDR2 from the germline V gene are SEHNR and FQNEAQ (reference sequence). Trimming left V 2 bases short and J 0 bases short, with 7 bases between. Here the CDR3 reads CASSLHRSNYGYTF. CDR3 nucleotide sequence: TGTGCCAGCAGCTTACACAGGTCTAACTATGGCTACACCTTC. Full variable domain (rest looked up from reference TRBV7-9 and TRBJ1-2): DTGVSQNPRHKITKRGQNVTFRCDPISEHNRLYWYRQTLGQGPEFLTYFQNEAQLEKSRLLSDRFSAERPKGSFSTLEIQRTEQGDSAMYLCASSLHRSNYGYTFGSGTRLTVV.

This chain connects TRBV27 to TRBJ2-5; D is possibly TRBD1 (8 bases). The CDR3 loop spans 16 amino acids. Germline values: CDR1 MNHEY, CDR2 SMNVEV (reference sequence). V lost 2 bases and J lost 3, with 16 bases in between. CDR3 sequence: CASSLGGDRRKETQYF. CDR3 nucleotide sequence: TGTGCCAGCAGTTTAGGGGGGGACAGGAGAAAAGAGACCCAGTACTTC.

This chain connects TRBV18 to TRBJ2-1; D not resolved. Per the germline V gene, CDR1 is KGHSH and CDR2 is LQKENI. V lost 5 bases to trimming and J lost 4 bases, with 9 bases between them. The CDR3 loop spans 13 amino acids. CDR3 residues: CASSYGSYNEQFF. The CDR3 DNA is TGTGCCAGCTCATATGGGTCTTACAATGAGCAGTTCTTC.

This chain uses TRBV7-9 with TRBJ1-4; D remains unclear. V lost 4 bases and J 1 base, leaving 19 bases between the germline ends. This CDR3 has 18 amino acids. CDR1 and CDR2 from the germline V gene are SEHNR and FQNEAQ (reference sequence). The CDR3 DNA reads as TGTGCCAGCAGCTCCGCCCGGGCTGGCGGGTTAACTAATGAAAAACTGTTTTTT. Protein sequence: CASSSARAGGLTNEKLFF.

The V gene is TRBV28, the J gene TRBJ2-7, with D possibly TRBD1 on 6 matching bases. V lost 1 base and J lost 0, with 13 bases in between. Germline CDR1 reads MDHEN; CDR2 reads SYDVKM. The CDR3 contains 16 residues. CDR3 loop: CASSLSGVLGSYEQYF. The CDR3 DNA reads as TGTGCCAGCAGTTTATCAGGGGTTTTAGGCTCCTACGAGCAGTACTTC.

The V gene is TRBV7-8, the J gene TRBJ2-1; 13 bases are a match to TRBD2. Per the germline V gene, CDR1 is SGHVS and CDR2 is FQNEAQ. The CDR3 contains 15 residues. With 1 base clipped from V and 12 bases from J, the junction kept 6 bases outside the gene matches. CDR3 amino acids: CASSLEGTSGMAQFF. In DNA, the CDR3 is TGTGCCAGCAGCTTAGAGGGGACTAGCGGGATGGCGCAGTTCTTC.

The chain links TRBV5-1 to TRBJ1-1; D is unclear. V dropped 0 bases and J dropped 4 bases, with 10 bases sitting between them. Germline CDR1 reads SGHRS; CDR2 reads YFSETQ. The CDR3 is 14 amino acids. DNA for the CDR3: TGCGCCAGCAGCTTGGGGGTGTGGGGCACTGAAGCTTTCTTT. It is translated as CASSLGVWGTEAFF.

At least ten counts were recorded for this clone. The chain is built from TRBV10-3 and TRBJ2-1; TRBD1 aligns across 11 bases. Looked up from germline, CDR1 is ENHRY and CDR2 is SYGVKD. Trimming took 6 bases from V and 9 from J; bases not matched to a gene: 13. CDR3 length: 16 residues. CDR3 protein: CAISPAGTGGVGEQFF. Written as DNA, the CDR3 is TGTGCCATCAGCCCGGCCGGGACAGGGGGGGTTGGTGAGCAGTTCTTC.

This clone showed up just a few times. V and J are TRBV6-4 and TRBJ2-3, with D possibly being TRBD1 or TRBD2 (6 bases each). V was trimmed by 1 base and J by 0 bases, leaving 14 bases between them. Per the germline V gene, CDR1 is MRHNA and CDR2 is SNTAGT. The CDR3 is 17 residues long. The CDR3: CASSDFRGETSTDTQYF. The CDR3 DNA reads as TGTGCCAGCAGTGACTTTAGGGGGGAGACGAGCACAGATACGCAGTATTTT.

This clone appeared many times. The chain couples TRBV2 to TRBJ2-1; no clear D gene. The germline V gene encodes CDR1 SNHLY and CDR2 FYNNEI. Trimming shortened V by 4 bases and J by 6 bases, and 7 bases separated the two germline ends. The CDR3 length is 12 residues. CDR3 sequence: CASSVRGNEQFF. CDR3 DNA: TGTGCCAGCAGTGTGCGAGGCAATGAGCAGTTCTTC.

This CDR3 is CASSRVSKTDTQYF. DNA for the CDR3: TGTGCCAGCAGCCGTGTTAGTAAAACAGATACGCAGTATTTT. The chain is built from TRBV7-3 and TRBJ2-3; D call uncertain. V was clipped by 5 bases and J by 3 bases, with 12 bases between them. The germline CDR1 and CDR2 sequences are SGHTA and FQGTGA. CDR3 length: 14 residues. The full variable domain, rest sourced from reference TRBV7-3 and TRBJ2-3, is GAGVSQTPSNKVTEKGKYVELRCDPISGHTALYWYRQSLGQGPEFLIYFQGTGAADDSGLPNDRFFAVRPEGSVSTLKIQRTERGDSAVYLCASSRVSKTDTQYFGPGTRLTVL.